This is a list of T cell receptor beta chains from one sample in a study of patients and donors after allogeneic stem cell transplantation. TCRdb re-derived calls from the RT-PCR reads in MiXCR, one entry per CDR3 protein. The sample has 200,000 to 250,000 distinct CDR3 sequences; roughly 14% are singletons. The sequencing input was blood, either unsorted or a sorted T cell fraction (not recorded which). The origin of the receptors is a human donor who was either an allogeneic HSCT recipient or a stem cell or donor lymphocyte infusion donor (not recorded which). It is not recorded whose cells these are; they may come from a transplant donor. The CDR3 runs from the conserved cysteine through the conserved F or W. A D gene is named only where the DNA matches it firmly. Some rows have no size entry. The others give once, few or many, or a class for an expanded clone.

.	TRBV30	TRBJ1-2	.	CAWSVMAAKLTPYGYTF	TGTGCCTGGAGTGTAATGGCCGCCAAACTTACACCATATGGCTACACCTTC
TRBD2	TRBV7-3	TRBJ2-3	many	CASSSGLAGAMDTQYF	TGTGCCAGCAGCTCCGGACTAGCGGGAGCTATGGATACGCAGTATTTT
TRBD2	TRBV27	TRBJ2-6	.	CASSPWEGGTLSGANVLTF	TGTGCCAGCAGTCCCTGGGAGGGAGGGACCCTCTCTGGGGCCAACGTCCTGACTTTC
.	TRBV3-1	TRBJ2-2	many	CASSQGGVTTGELFF	TGTGCCAGCAGCCAGGGCGGGGTGACCACCGGGGAGCTGTTTTTT
TRBD2	TRBV6-5	TRBJ2-7	few	CASSYVLAGGEQYF	TGTGCCAGCAGTTACGTACTAGCGGGGGGCGAGCAGTACTTC
.	TRBV19	TRBJ1-5	.	CASSIGGGGTSNQPQHF	TGTGCCAGTAGTATAGGGGGCGGGGGAACGAGCAATCAGCCCCAGCATTTT
.	TRBV6-5	TRBJ1-2	many	CASSYSQGLRGYTF	TGTGCCAGCAGTTACAGCCAGGGACTTCGTGGCTACACCTTC
TRBD1	TRBV14	TRBJ1-4	.	CASSQGVRQGDEKLFF	TGTGCCAGCAGCCAAGGGGTTCGACAGGGAGATGAAAAACTGTTTTTT
.	TRBV3-1	TRBJ2-1	.	CASSLSGVSGNEQFF	TGTGCCAGCAGCCTTAGCGGAGTATCGGGAAATGAGCAGTTCTTC
TRBD1	TRBV5-1	TRBJ1-1	few	CASSLRQGARTEAFF	TGCGCCAGCAGCCTTAGACAGGGGGCGAGGACTGAAGCTTTCTTT
.	TRBV9	TRBJ1-4	few	CASSVVATTEKLFF	TGTGCCAGCAGCGTAGTCGCCACGACGGAAAAACTGTTTTTT
.	TRBV2	TRBJ2-7	many	CASSEQGGTYEQYF	TGTGCCAGCAGTGAACAGGGTGGGACTTACGAGCAGTACTTC
.	TRBV7-2	TRBJ2-3	.	CASSSTWSSTDTQYF	TGTGCCAGCAGCTCTACATGGTCCAGCACAGATACGCAGTATTTT
TRBD1	TRBV14	TRBJ1-4	.	CASSLRTGGGTTNEKLFF	TGTGCCAGCAGCCTCCGGACAGGGGGTGGCACAACTAATGAAAAATTGTTTTTT
TRBD2	TRBV10-3	TRBJ2-7	many	CAISVGTSGVGYEQYF	TGTGCCATCAGTGTAGGGACTAGCGGGGTAGGATACGAGCAGTACTTC
.	TRBV30	TRBJ2-5	few	CAWSVIGGWETQYF	TGTGCCTGGAGTGTAATTGGAGGGTGGGAGACCCAGTACTTC